These 3 T cell receptor beta chains originate from one sample sequenced in a study of blood T cell repertoires in COVID-19. Using immunoSEQ multiplex PCR, the repertoire was profiled, and TCRdb retains in-frame clones only, with some absent. The top ten hold under 2.5% of the sample, which has some 130,000 clones, 75% to 90% seen once. Sequencing input: peripheral blood. The receptors come from a man in his fifties with active COVID-19.

The chain couples TRBV7-2 to TRBJ2-1, with 8 bases aligning to TRBD2. Looked up from germline, CDR1 is SGHTA and CDR2 is FQGNSA. J was trimmed by 6 bases and V by 2 bases; bases with no gene match: 3. CDR3 length: 14 amino acids. The CDR3: CASSLSGGPNEQFF. The CDR3 coding sequence is TGTGCCAGCAGCTTAAGCGGGGGACCCAATGAGCAGTTCTTC.

The chain carries TRBV10-3 and TRBJ2-7, with D perhaps matching TRBD2 (6 bases). Germline CDR1 and CDR2: ENHRY and SYGVKD. The ends were cut back, 3 bases at V and 5 bases at J, with 14 bases in the middle. The CDR3 loop spans 14 amino acids. CDR3 residues: CAISDVGRSNEQYF. The CDR3 coding sequence is TGTGCCATCAGTGATGTGGGGAGGTCAAACGAGCAGTACTTC.

The CDR3 coding sequence is TGTGCCAGCAGCTTTTCCAGGGGGATTTACGGCTACACCTTC. This sequence encodes CASSFSRGIYGYTF. The V and J genes are TRBV7-9 and TRBJ1-2; TRBD1 matches at 7 bases. V dropped 3 bases and J dropped 8; count of bases not matched to a gene: 9. Germline-derived CDR1 and CDR2 are SEHNR and FQNEAQ (reference sequence). The CDR3 is made up of 14 amino acids.